This entry lists 8 T cell receptor beta chains sequenced from one sample in a study of cytomegalovirus exposure and HLA in healthy donors. PCR amplification relied on 60 Vbeta primers (plus 13 Jbeta primers). Here immunoSEQ multiplex PCR was the method, and the copy in TCRdb shows in-frame clones only, minus some. This sample carries 75,000 to 100,000 clones, approximately 80% of them seen once, and the ten largest clones take roughly 3.2%. Sequenced: PBMCs. The source is a man aged 35-49 years in good health and CMV-seronegative.

This chain links TRBV30 with TRBJ2-1; 8 bases are shared with TRBD1. The CDR3 is 13 residues long. Per the germline V gene, CDR1 is GTSNPN and CDR2 is SVGIG (reference sequence). Trimming at V came to 3 bases and at J to 6 bases, leaving 4 bases not matched to a gene. This chain's CDR3 is CAWSRTGTNEQFF. The CDR3, as DNA: TGTGCCTGGAGCCGGACAGGGACCAATGAGCAGTTCTTC.

This clone was detected only once. The gene calls are TRBV19 and TRBJ2-7; the D gene is possibly TRBD1 (6 bases). The CDR3 runs 14 residues. Germline-derived CDR1 and CDR2 are LNHDA and SQIVND (reference sequence). The V end was cut by 6 bases, the J end by 2 bases, with 14 bases between. The CDR3 here is CASSDRGGTYEQYF. The DNA of the CDR3 is TGTGCCAGTAGCGACAGAGGGGGAACCTACGAGCAGTACTTC. Full variable domain (rest looked up from reference TRBV19 and TRBJ2-7): DGGITQSPKYLFRKEGQNVTLSCEQNLNHDAMYWYRQDPGQGLRLIYYSQIVNDFQKGDIAEGYSVSREKKESFPLTVTSAQKNPTAFYLCASSDRGGTYEQYFGPGTRLTVT.

The chain carries TRBV28 and TRBJ1-3; TRBD1 agrees at 9 bases. Germline V CDR1 and CDR2: MDHEN, SYDVKM. V lost 3 bases to trimming and J lost 4 bases; unmatched junction nucleotides: 4. The CDR3 is 15 residues long. CDR3 in amino acids: CASSFPGTGGNTIYF. CDR3 bases: TGTGCCAGCAGTTTCCCAGGGACAGGGGGAAACACCATATATTTT.

The rearrangement links TRBV29-1 to TRBJ2-7; TRBD1 might be the D (5 bases). CDR1 SQVTM and CDR2 ANQGSEA come from the germline V gene. Trimming pared 3 bases from V and 1 base from J, leaving 7 bases between. There are 12 residues in the CDR3. The DNA for the CDR3 is TGCAGCGTTGACCAGGGATCCTACGAGCAGTACTTC. It translates to CSVDQGSYEQYF.

The J gene is TRBJ1-1, the V gene TRBV5-1; D is undetermined. The CDR3 extends over 14 amino acids. CDR1 SGHRS and CDR2 YFSETQ come from the germline V gene. Trimming stripped 0 bases from V and 0 bases from J, with 6 bases between. The CDR3: CASSLVGLNTEAFF. CDR3 coding DNA: TGCGCCAGCAGCTTGGTCGGTCTGAACACTGAAGCTTTCTTT.

This clone was counted a single time. The rearrangement uses TRBV7-9 and TRBJ1-5; unclear D gene. The germline gives CDR1 SEHNR, CDR2 FQNEAQ (reference sequence). This CDR3 spans 13 amino acids. V lost 4 bases and J lost 4, with 8 bases in between. CDR3 region: CASSSPGNQPQHF. In DNA form, the CDR3 reads TGTGCCAGCAGCTCTCCCGGGAATCAGCCCCAGCATTTT.

The chain carries TRBV5-1 and TRBJ1-6; TRBD1 might be the D (6 bases). Trimming took 1 base from V and 6 from J, leaving 11 bases between them. Germline V gene sequence: CDR1 SGHRS, CDR2 YFSETQ. CDR3 length equals 15 residues. The CDR3 sequence is CASSLSGVGNSPLHF. The CDR3 nucleotides read TGCGCCAGCAGCTTGTCAGGGGTGGGTAATTCACCCCTCCACTTT.

The genes are TRBV9 and TRBJ2-3; 11 bases are a match to TRBD1. J was trimmed by 10 bases and V by 3 bases; bases with no gene match: 4. CDR3 length equals 13 residues. The V gene's germline CDR1 is SGDLS and CDR2 YYNGEE. The CDR3 DNA reads as TGTGCCAGCAGCGGTTGGACAGGGGGCGCGCAGTATTTT. Translating it yields CASSGWTGGAQYF.